A single sample is the source of the 5 T cell receptor beta chains below, sequenced in a study of blood T cells in healthy people across ages. It was with a sample-barcoded 5' primer and a J-beta primer mix that a second PCR of about 6 to 12 cycles was run. TCRdb used MiXCR to reprocess the 5' RACE reads, holding one entry per CDR3 protein. The sample records about 640,000 distinct CDR3 sequences, 40% to 50% being singletons. The sample taken for sequencing was blood. The origin of the receptors is a man aged 80 or over in good health.

The chain employs TRBV15 and TRBJ2-7; unclear D gene. Germline CDR1 and CDR2: LNHNV and YYDKDF (reference sequence). V lost 1 base, J lost 5 bases, and 6 bases lay in between. CDR3 length equals 12 residues. CDR3 nucleotide sequence: TGTGCCACCAGCAGAGTGGGGAACGAGCAGTACTTC. Translating it yields CATSRVGNEQYF.

J is TRBJ1-2 and V is TRBV29-1, with D uncertain. The V gene's germline CDR1 is SQVTM and CDR2 ANQGSEA. The CDR3 sequence is 10 residues long. V was pared by 6 bases and J by 6 bases, with 8 bases between. The CDR3 here is CSVGNDGYTF. The CDR3 region has the DNA TGCAGCGTAGGGAATGATGGCTACACCTTC.

This clonotype was seen only a few times. The chain has TRBV16 and TRBJ2-7, with D maybe TRBD1 (6 bases). The CDR3 contains 15 residues. Germline lookup yields CDR1 KGHSY and CDR2 FQNENV. Trimming left V 0 bases short and J 4 bases short, with 13 bases between. CDR3 in amino acids: CASSQSTAGAYEQYF. CDR3 nucleotides: TGTGCCAGCAGCCAATCGACCGCAGGGGCTTACGAGCAGTACTTC.

This clonotype has only a few counts. The DNA for the CDR3 is TGTGCCAGCAGCCAACAACAGGGTTACGGCTACACCTTC. Translation: CASSQQQGYGYTF. The rearrangement uses TRBV14 and TRBJ1-2; D may be TRBD1 (6 bases). V lost 2 bases and J lost 8, with 12 bases in between. This CDR3 region has 13 residues. CDR1 is SGHDN and CDR2 is FVKESK in the germline V gene.

This clonotype was counted ten times or more. This chain joins TRBV25-1 and TRBJ2-7; D gene unclear. The CDR3 extends over 12 amino acids. Trimming removed 6 bases from V and 0 bases from J, with 6 bases in between. CDR1 and CDR2 (germline): MGHDK, SYGVNS. The CDR3 reads CASSGPSYEQYF. Written as DNA, the CDR3 is TGTGCCAGCAGCGGGCCCTCCTACGAGCAGTACTTC.